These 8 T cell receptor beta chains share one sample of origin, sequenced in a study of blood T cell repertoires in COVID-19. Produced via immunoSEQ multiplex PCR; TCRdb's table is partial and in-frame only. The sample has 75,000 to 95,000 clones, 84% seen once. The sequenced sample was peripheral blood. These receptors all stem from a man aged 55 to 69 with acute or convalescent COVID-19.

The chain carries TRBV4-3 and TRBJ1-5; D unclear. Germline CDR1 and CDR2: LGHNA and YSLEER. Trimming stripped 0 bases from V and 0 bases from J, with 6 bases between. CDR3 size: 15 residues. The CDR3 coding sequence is TGCGCCAGCAGCCAAGATCGGTATAGCAATCAGCCCCAGCATTTT. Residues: CASSQDRYSNQPQHF.

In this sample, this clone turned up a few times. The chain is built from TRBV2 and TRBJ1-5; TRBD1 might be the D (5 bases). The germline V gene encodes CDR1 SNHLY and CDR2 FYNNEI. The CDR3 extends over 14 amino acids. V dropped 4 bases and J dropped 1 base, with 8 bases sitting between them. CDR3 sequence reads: CASSGGGSNQPQHF. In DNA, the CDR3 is TGTGCCAGCAGTGGCGGGGGAAGCAATCAGCCCCAGCATTTT.

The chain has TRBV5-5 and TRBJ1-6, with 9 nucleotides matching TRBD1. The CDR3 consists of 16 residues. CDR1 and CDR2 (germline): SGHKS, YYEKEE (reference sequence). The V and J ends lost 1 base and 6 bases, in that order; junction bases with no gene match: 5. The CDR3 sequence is CASSLTGGMGNSPLHF. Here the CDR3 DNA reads TGTGCCAGCAGCTTGACAGGGGGCATGGGTAATTCACCCCTCCACTTT.

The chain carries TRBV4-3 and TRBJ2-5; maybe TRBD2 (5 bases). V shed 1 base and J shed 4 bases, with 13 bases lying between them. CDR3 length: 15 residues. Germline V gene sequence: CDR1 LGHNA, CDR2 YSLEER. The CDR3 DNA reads TGCGCCAGCAGCCAAGTTACAGTCGCGGGAGAGACCCAGTACTTC. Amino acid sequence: CASSQVTVAGETQYF.

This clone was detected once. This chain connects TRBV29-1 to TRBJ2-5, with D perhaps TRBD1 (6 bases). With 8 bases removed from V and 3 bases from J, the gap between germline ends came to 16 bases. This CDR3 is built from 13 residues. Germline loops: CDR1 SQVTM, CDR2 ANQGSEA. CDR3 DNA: TGCAGCCTACGAGACAGGCCCGAAGAGACCCAGTACTTC. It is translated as CSLRDRPEETQYF.

CDR3 sequence (DNA): TGTGCCACCAGCAGAGATCACAGGGGACAGGGTACGGGTAGCAATCAGCCCCAGCATTTT. It translates to CATSRDHRGQGTGSNQPQHF. The chain is built from TRBV15 and TRBJ1-5; TRBD1 matches 9 bases. V trimming: 0 bases; J trimming: 0 bases; junction bases outside the gene matches: 12. Germline loops: CDR1 LNHNV, CDR2 YYDKDF (reference sequence). This CDR3 region has 20 residues.

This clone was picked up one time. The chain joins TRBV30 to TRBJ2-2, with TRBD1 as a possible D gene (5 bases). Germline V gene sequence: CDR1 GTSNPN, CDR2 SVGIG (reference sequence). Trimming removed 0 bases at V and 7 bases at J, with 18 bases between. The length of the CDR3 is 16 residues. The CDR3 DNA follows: TGTGCCTGGAGTGTACTGGACATCGAGAATGGCGGGGAGCTGTTTTTT. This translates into CAWSVLDIENGGELFF.

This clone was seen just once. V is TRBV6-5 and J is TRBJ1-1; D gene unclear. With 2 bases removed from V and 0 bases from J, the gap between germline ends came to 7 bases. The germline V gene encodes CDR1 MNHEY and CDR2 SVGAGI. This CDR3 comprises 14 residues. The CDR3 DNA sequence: TGTGCCAGCAGTTACCGAGAAATGAACACTGAAGCTTTCTTT. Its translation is CASSYREMNTEAFF.